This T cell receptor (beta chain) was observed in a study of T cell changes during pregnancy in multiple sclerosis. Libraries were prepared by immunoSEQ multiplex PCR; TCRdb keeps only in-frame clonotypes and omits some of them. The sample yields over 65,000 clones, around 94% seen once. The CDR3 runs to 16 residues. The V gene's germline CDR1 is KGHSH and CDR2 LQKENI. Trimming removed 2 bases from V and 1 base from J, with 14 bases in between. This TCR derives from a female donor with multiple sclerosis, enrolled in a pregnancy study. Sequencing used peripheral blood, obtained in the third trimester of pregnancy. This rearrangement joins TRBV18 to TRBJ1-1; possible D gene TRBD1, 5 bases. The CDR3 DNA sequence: TGTGCCAGCTCACCATACGCGGGGGAACGGAACACTGAAGCTTTCTTT. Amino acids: CASSPYAGERNTEAFF.